In this sample, the clone carrying this T cell receptor (beta chain) turned up once. No antigen is known for it. The sample is drawn from a study of metastatic and nonmetastatic thyroid tumors. The wider study: Thyroid patients, malignant and benign, had repertoires compared across blood and tumor or nodule tissue.

There were no patients who had received any treatment before thyroid surgery. Under the authors' procedure: The authors used CDR3 differences across clinicopathological groups to build a distant-metastasis classifier for papillary thyroid cancer. TCRdb re-called clones from the PCR reads using MiXCR. TCRdb, rather than the study authors, made the V and J calls. The table lists approximately 6,000 clones, 25% to 40% of them singletons. Study-wide results and caveats: Malignant tumors reportedly showed significantly higher TCR beta diversity than benign nodules in both blood and tumor.

Sequencing input: tumor tissue. The clonotype originates from a female donor with papillary thyroid cancer or a benign thyroid nodule (not recorded which). Some clones in this sample may be carry-over from other donors' samples.

The CDR3 sequence is CASRRTSGRFDEQYF. The CDR3 coding sequence is TGTGCCAGCAGGCGGACTAGCGGGAGGTTCGACGAGCAGTACTTC. The chain joins TRBV7-2 to TRBJ2-7, with 14 nucleotides matching TRBD2. This CDR3 spans 15 amino acids. In germline, CDR1 is SGHTA, CDR2 FQGNSA. The V segment lost 6 bases and the J segment 5 bases; nucleotides outside the gene matches: 6. The full variable domain, with the rest looked up from reference TRBV7-2 and TRBJ2-7, is GAGVSQSPSNKVTEKGKDVELRCDPISGHTALYWYRQSLGQGLEFLIYFQGNSAPDKSGLPSDRFSAERTGGSVSTLTIQRTQQEDSAVYLCASRRTSGRFDEQYFGPGTRLTVT.